This TCR beta chain was captured in a study of T cells in Graves' hyperthyroidism and ophthalmopathy. Germline CDR1 is LGHNT and CDR2 is FRNRAP. V was clipped by 1 base and J by 0 bases; unmatched bases: 3. The CDR3 contains 16 residues. The source material, RNA transcripts, was used to amplify TCR beta CDR3 regions. Initially, a first-round RT-PCR of the TCR CDR3 employed the HTBI primer set. TCRdb re-analysed the multiplex PCR reads in MiXCR, keeping a single row per CDR3 protein. This table holds 300,000 to 450,000 distinct CDR3 sequences, approximately 15% found once. The source is a woman aged 55 to 70 with Graves' hyperthyroidism. Specimen: blood. The chain combines TRBV12-5 with TRBJ1-3; 7 bases align to TRBD1. The CDR3 loop reads CASGLAGQTSGNTIYF. The CDR3 DNA is TGTGCTAGTGGTTTGGCGGGACAGACCTCTGGAAACACCATATATTTT.